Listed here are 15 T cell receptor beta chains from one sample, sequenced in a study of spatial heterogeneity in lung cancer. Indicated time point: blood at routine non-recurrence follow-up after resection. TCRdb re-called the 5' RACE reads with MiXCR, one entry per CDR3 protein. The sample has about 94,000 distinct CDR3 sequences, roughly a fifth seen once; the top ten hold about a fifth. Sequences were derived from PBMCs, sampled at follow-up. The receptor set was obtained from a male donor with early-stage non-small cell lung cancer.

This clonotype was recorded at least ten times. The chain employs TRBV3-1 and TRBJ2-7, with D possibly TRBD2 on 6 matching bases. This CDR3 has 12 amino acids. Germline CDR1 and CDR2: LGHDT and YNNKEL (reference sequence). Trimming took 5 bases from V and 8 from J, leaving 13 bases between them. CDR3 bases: TGTGCCAGCAGCACCCTGGAGGGAAAGCAGTACTTC. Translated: CASSTLEGKQYF.

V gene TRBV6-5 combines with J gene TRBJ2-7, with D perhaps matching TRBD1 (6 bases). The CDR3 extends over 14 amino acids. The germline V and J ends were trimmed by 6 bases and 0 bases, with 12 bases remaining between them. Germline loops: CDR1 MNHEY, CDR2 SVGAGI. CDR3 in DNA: TGTGCCAGCAGACCCAGGGGCAACTCCTACGAGCAGTACTTC. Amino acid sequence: CASRPRGNSYEQYF.

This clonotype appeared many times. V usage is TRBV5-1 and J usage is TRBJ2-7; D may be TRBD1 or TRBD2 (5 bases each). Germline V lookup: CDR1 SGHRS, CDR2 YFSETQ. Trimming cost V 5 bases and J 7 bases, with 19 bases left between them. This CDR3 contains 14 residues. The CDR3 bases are TGCGCCAGCAGAAAAGATCTTACCTGGGGGGAGCAGTACGTC. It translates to CASRKDLTWGEQYV.

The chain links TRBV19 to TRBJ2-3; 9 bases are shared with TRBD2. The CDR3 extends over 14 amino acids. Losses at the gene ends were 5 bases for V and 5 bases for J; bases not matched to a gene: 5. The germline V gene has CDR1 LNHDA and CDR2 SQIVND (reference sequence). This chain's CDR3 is CASSEGLAEDTQYF. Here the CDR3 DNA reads TGTGCCAGTAGTGAGGGACTAGCTGAAGATACGCAGTATTTT.

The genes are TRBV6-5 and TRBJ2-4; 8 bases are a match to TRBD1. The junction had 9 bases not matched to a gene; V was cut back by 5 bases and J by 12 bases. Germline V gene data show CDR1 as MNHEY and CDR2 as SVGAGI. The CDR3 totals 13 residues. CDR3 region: CASSKGQGRDQYF. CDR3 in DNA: TGTGCCAGCAGTAAAGGACAGGGACGAGATCAGTACTTC.

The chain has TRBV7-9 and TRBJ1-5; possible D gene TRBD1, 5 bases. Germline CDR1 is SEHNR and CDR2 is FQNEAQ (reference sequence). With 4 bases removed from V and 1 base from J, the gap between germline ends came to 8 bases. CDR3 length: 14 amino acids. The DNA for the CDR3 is TGTGCCAGCAGCTCGGGACCGAGCAATCAGCCCCAGCATTTT. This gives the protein CASSSGPSNQPQHF.

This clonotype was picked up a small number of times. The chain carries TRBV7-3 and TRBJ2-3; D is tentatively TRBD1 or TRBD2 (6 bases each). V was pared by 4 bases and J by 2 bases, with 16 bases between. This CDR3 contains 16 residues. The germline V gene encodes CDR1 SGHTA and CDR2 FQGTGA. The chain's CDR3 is CASSWGHGTFTDTQYF. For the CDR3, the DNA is TGTGCCAGCAGCTGGGGGCACGGGACTTTCACAGATACGCAGTATTTT.

The CDR3: CASSNRRGSGANVLTF. CDR3 bases: TGTGCCAGCAGTAATAGACGGGGCTCTGGGGCCAACGTCCTGACTTTC. The J gene is TRBJ2-6, the V gene TRBV11-3; a possible D gene is TRBD2 (5 bases). V lost 6 bases, J lost 0 bases, and 12 bases lay in between. Germline CDR1 and CDR2: SGHNT and YENEEA. This CDR3 has 16 residues. Based on the CDR3 plus reference TRBV11-3 and TRBJ2-6, the full variable domain is EAGVVQSPRYKIIEKKQPVAFWCNPISGHNTLYWYLQNLGQGPELLIRYENEEAVDDSQLPKDRFSAERLKGVDSTLKIQPAELGDSAVYLCASSNRRGSGANVLTFGAGSRLTVL.

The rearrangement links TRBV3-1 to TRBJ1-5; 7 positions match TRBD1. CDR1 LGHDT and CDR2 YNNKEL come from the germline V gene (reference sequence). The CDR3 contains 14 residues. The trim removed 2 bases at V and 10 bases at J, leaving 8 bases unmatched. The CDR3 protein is CASSQTGTVVPQHF. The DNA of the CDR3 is TGTGCCAGCAGCCAAACCGGGACAGTCGTCCCCCAGCATTTT. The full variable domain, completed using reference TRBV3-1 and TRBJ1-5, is DTAVSQTPKYLVTQMGNDKSIKCEQNLGHDTMYWYKQDSKKFLKIMFSYNNKELIINETVPNRFSPKSPDKAHLNLHINSLELGDSAVYFCASSQTGTVVPQHFGDGTRLSIL.

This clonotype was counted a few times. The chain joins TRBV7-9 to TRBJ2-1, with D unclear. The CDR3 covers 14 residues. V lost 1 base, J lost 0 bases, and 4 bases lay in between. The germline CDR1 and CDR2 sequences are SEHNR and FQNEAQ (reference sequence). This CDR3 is CASSLGSSYNEQFF. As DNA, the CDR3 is TGTGCCAGCAGCTTAGGCAGCTCCTACAATGAGCAGTTCTTC.

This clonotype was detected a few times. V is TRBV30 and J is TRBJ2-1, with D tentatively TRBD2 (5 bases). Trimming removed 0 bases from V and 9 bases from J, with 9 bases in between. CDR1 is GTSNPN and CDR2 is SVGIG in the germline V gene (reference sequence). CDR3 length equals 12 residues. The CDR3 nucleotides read TGTGCCTGGAGTGTACGAGGGAGTGAGCAGTTCTTC. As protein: CAWSVRGSEQFF.

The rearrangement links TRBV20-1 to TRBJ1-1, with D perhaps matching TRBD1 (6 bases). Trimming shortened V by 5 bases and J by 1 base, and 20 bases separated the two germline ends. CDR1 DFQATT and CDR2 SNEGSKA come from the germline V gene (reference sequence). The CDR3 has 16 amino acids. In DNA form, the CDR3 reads TGCAGTGCTCGGGCCTTCTACAGGGAGGGGAACACTGAAGCTTTCTTT. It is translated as CSARAFYREGNTEAFF.

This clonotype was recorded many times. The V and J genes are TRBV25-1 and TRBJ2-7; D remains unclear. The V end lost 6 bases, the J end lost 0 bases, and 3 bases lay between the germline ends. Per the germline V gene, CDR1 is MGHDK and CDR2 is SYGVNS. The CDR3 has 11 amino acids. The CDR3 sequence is CASSYSYEQYF. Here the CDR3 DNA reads TGTGCCAGCAGCTACTCCTACGAGCAGTACTTC.

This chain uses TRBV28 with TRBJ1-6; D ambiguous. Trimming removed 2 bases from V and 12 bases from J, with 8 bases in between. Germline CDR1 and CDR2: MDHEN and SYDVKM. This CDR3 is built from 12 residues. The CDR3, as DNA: TGTGCCAGCAGTTTACTGCGGGGACCCCTCCACTTT. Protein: CASSLLRGPLHF. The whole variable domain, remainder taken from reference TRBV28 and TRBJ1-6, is DVKVTQSSRYLVKRTGEKVFLECVQDMDHENMFWYRQDPGLGLRLIYFSYDVKMKEKGDIPEGYSVSREKKERFSLILESASTNQTSMYLCASSLLRGPLHFGNGTRLTVT.

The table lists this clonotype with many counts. Here the CDR3 DNA reads TGCAGTGCTAGGATAGGCGGGCGAGCGGGTCAGCCCCAGCATTTT. The encoded protein is CSARIGGRAGQPQHF. This chain uses TRBV20-1 with TRBJ1-5; no firm D call. Germline CDR1 reads DFQATT; CDR2 reads SNEGSKA (reference sequence). There are 15 residues in the CDR3. Trimming shortened V by 3 bases and J by 6 bases, and 18 bases separated the two germline ends.